The next 7 T cell receptor beta chains were all read from a single sample in a study of T cells after yellow fever vaccination. MiXCR, applied by TCRdb to the 5' RACE reads, yields one record per CDR3 protein. The sample contains around 160,000 distinct CDR3 sequences, less than 9% of which appear only once. The starting material was CD4+ T cells sorted from PBMCs, obtained 5 days after the first yellow fever vaccination. The origin of the receptors is a man between 18 and 35 years old who received the YFV17D yellow fever vaccine.

This clonotype was recorded at least ten times. This rearrangement joins TRBV7-8 to TRBJ2-2, with 9 bases matching TRBD1. This CDR3 has 16 residues. Trimming took 5 bases from V and 5 from J; bases not matched to a gene: 9. Germline CDR1 and CDR2: SGHVS and FQNEAQ. The CDR3 nucleotides are TGTGCCAGCAGCCCTCGGGACAGGGTAGATACCGGGGAGCTGTTTTTT. Translation gives CASSPRDRVDTGELFF. Complete variable domain (other parts from reference TRBV7-8 and TRBJ2-2): GAGVSQSPRYKVAKRGQDVALRCDPISGHVSLFWYQQALGQGPEFLTYFQNEAQLDKSGLPSDRFFAERPEGSVSTLKIQRTQQEDSAVYLCASSPRDRVDTGELFFGEGSRLTVL.

This clonotype was picked up a small number of times. V is TRBV20-1 and J is TRBJ1-5; the match to TRBD1 covers 8 bases. The trim removed 5 bases at V and 5 bases at J, leaving 5 bases unmatched. This CDR3 has 13 residues. CDR1 and CDR2 from the germline V gene are DFQATT and SNEGSKA (reference sequence). The CDR3 spells CSAVLQGDQPQHF. In DNA form, the CDR3 reads TGCAGTGCTGTGTTACAGGGGGATCAGCCCCAGCATTTT.

This clonotype was observed a few times. The gene calls are TRBV7-2 and TRBJ2-1; TRBD1 agrees at 10 bases. CDR1 is SGHTA and CDR2 is FQGNSA in the germline V gene. Unmatched junction bases numbered 11, after V lost 4 bases and J lost 8 bases. This CDR3 is built from 16 residues. CDR3 residues: CASSSMTGGAGYEQFF. The CDR3 nucleotides read TGTGCCAGCAGCTCCATGACAGGGGGCGCAGGGTATGAGCAGTTCTTC.

The rearrangement links TRBV5-5 to TRBJ1-2, with D maybe TRBD1 (5 bases). The CDR3 is 13 amino acids. Germline lookup yields CDR1 SGHKS and CDR2 YYEKEE (reference sequence). Deletions cut 4 bases from V and 4 bases from J, with 11 bases between. DNA for the CDR3: TGTGCCAGCAGCCTGGGACTCCTCTATGGCTACACCTTC. Its protein product is CASSLGLLYGYTF.

This clonotype showed up many times. The chain employs TRBV29-1 and TRBJ1-5; D not resolved. Germline V gene lookup returns CDR1 SQVTM and CDR2 ANQGSEA. The CDR3 covers 15 residues. With 6 bases removed from V and 2 bases from J, the gap between germline ends came to 17 bases. The CDR3 DNA reads TGCAGCGTCGCCGATGGGGTCCTTGGCAATCAGCCCCAGCATTTT. Its protein is CSVADGVLGNQPQHF.

This clonotype was seen repeatedly, ten times or more. This chain joins TRBV12-3 or TRBV12-4 and TRBJ1-1, with no clear D. The CDR3 spans 13 residues. Trimming removed 5 bases at V and 0 bases at J, with 7 bases between. As DNA, the CDR3 is TGTGCCAGCAGTGTGGGCGTGAACACTGAAGCTTTCTTT. Its translation is CASSVGVNTEAFF.

This clonotype was counted at least ten times. The chain is built from TRBV5-1 and TRBJ1-5; D remains unclear. In germline, CDR1 is SGHRS, CDR2 YFSETQ. The CDR3 contains 14 residues. V was cut by 4 bases and J by 4 bases, with 12 bases left in between. The chain's CDR3 is CASSRDGENQPQHF. CDR3 DNA sequence: TGCGCCAGCAGCAGAGACGGAGAAAATCAGCCCCAGCATTTT.